The rows below give T cell receptor beta chains drawn from one sample of a study of blood T cell repertoires in COVID-19. Measured with immunoSEQ multiplex PCR; TCRdb has only the in-frame clones, and not every one. Of about 350,000 clones in the sample, more than 75% were seen once. Sequenced sample: PBMCs or T cells enriched from blood (not recorded which). The receptors originated from a young woman who had recovered from COVID-19. The CDR3 runs from the conserved cysteine through the conserved F or W. A D gene is named only where the DNA matches it firmly. Clone size is shown for a subset of rows, as once, few, many or a class of expanded clone.

D gene: -
J gene: TRBJ2-1
clone size: -
V gene: TRBV14
CDR3 length: 15
CDR3 protein: CASRPLVEGPNEQFF
CDR3 DNA: TGTGCCAGCCGGCCTTTAGTTGAGGGTCCCAATGAGCAGTTCTTC

D gene: -
J gene: TRBJ2-6
clone size: -
V gene: TRBV27
CDR3 length: 16
CDR3 protein: CASSPLGGPGANVLTF
CDR3 DNA: TGTGCCAGCAGTCCGTTAGGAGGGCCTGGGGCCAACGTCCTGACTTTC

D gene: TRBD2
J gene: TRBJ2-7
clone size: -
V gene: TRBV19
CDR3 length: 16
CDR3 protein: CASSIYPGSSGYEQYF
CDR3 DNA: TGTGCCAGTAGTATATATCCAGGGTCTAGCGGGTACGAGCAGTACTTC

D gene: TRBD2
J gene: TRBJ2-2
clone size: -
V gene: TRBV10-2
CDR3 length: 17
CDR3 protein: CASRKGLAGSHTGELFF
CDR3 DNA: TGCGCCAGCAGAAAGGGACTAGCGGGCTCCCACACCGGGGAGCTGTTTTTT

D gene: TRBD1
J gene: TRBJ1-5
clone size: -
V gene: TRBV5-1
CDR3 length: 17
CDR3 protein: CASSLVPGGSGNQPQHF
CDR3 DNA: TGCGCCAGCAGCTTAGTCCCAGGGGGCTCGGGCAATCAGCCCCAGCATTTT

D gene: -
J gene: TRBJ2-7
clone size: -
V gene: TRBV27
CDR3 length: 15
CDR3 protein: CASSYLYGSSYEQYF
CDR3 DNA: TGTGCCAGCAGTTATTTATATGGGAGTTCCTACGAGCAGTACTTC

D gene: TRBD2
J gene: TRBJ2-1
clone size: once
V gene: TRBV27
CDR3 length: 14
CDR3 protein: CASSRTSGIGEQFF
CDR3 DNA: TGTGCCAGCTCGCGGACTAGCGGGATAGGTGAGCAGTTCTTC

D gene: -
J gene: TRBJ1-2
clone size: -
V gene: TRBV7-9
CDR3 length: 14
CDR3 protein: CASSLETGDYGYTF
CDR3 DNA: TGTGCCAGCAGCTTAGAGACAGGAGACTATGGCTACACCTTC

D gene: -
J gene: TRBJ1-5
clone size: once
V gene: TRBV30
CDR3 length: 15
CDR3 protein: CAWSVQWTKNQPQHF
CDR3 DNA: TGTGCCTGGAGTGTACAGTGGACAAAGAATCAGCCCCAGCATTTT

D gene: -
J gene: TRBJ2-3
clone size: -
V gene: TRBV7-9
CDR3 length: 16
CDR3 protein: CASSLWAGGSTYTQYF
CDR3 DNA: TGTGCCAGCAGCTTATGGGCAGGGGGGTCCACGTATACGCAGTATTTT

D gene: TRBD1
J gene: TRBJ1-3
clone size: -
V gene: TRBV19
CDR3 length: 15
CDR3 protein: CASSGGGAEGNTIYF
CDR3 DNA: TGTGCCAGTAGTGGAGGGGGCGCGGAAGGAAACACCATATATTTT

D gene: TRBD2
J gene: TRBJ2-1
clone size: -
V gene: TRBV29-1
CDR3 length: 13
CDR3 protein: CSGGTSGGNEQFF
CDR3 DNA: TGCAGCGGAGGGACTAGCGGGGGTAATGAGCAGTTCTTC

D gene: TRBD1
J gene: TRBJ1-2
clone size: few
V gene: TRBV11-2
CDR3 length: 16
CDR3 protein: CASSPLRGDRGYGYTF
CDR3 DNA: TGTGCCAGCAGCCCGCTTAGGGGGGACAGGGGATATGGCTACACCTTC

D gene: TRBD1
J gene: TRBJ1-1
clone size: -
V gene: TRBV10-3
CDR3 length: 14
CDR3 protein: CAIRGDRGNTEAFF
CDR3 DNA: TGTGCCATCAGGGGGGACAGGGGGAACACTGAAGCTTTCTTT

D gene: TRBD1
J gene: TRBJ1-1
clone size: few
V gene: TRBV5-1
CDR3 length: 15
CDR3 protein: CASSDPGQGGTEAFF
CDR3 DNA: TGCGCCAGCAGCGATCCGGGACAGGGGGGCACTGAAGCTTTCTTT

D gene: TRBD2
J gene: TRBJ2-7
clone size: -
V gene: TRBV11-2
CDR3 length: 15
CDR3 protein: CASSSIAGGPNEQYF
CDR3 DNA: TGTGCCAGCAGCTCTATAGCGGGGGGGCCCAACGAGCAGTACTTC

D gene: -
J gene: TRBJ2-1
clone size: -
V gene: TRBV5-6
CDR3 length: 12
CDR3 protein: CASSIRRGEQFF
CDR3 DNA: TGTGCCAGCAGCATAAGGAGGGGTGAGCAGTTCTTC

D gene: TRBD1
J gene: TRBJ2-7
clone size: -
V gene: TRBV9
CDR3 length: 14
CDR3 protein: CASSVGGQSYEQYF
CDR3 DNA: TGTGCCAGCAGCGTAGGGGGACAGAGCTACGAGCAGTACTTC

D gene: -
J gene: TRBJ1-1
clone size: -
V gene: TRBV28
CDR3 length: 13
CDR3 protein: CASNPPGGTEAFF
CDR3 DNA: TGTGCCAGCAATCCCCCCGGGGGCACTGAAGCTTTCTTT

D gene: -
J gene: TRBJ2-1
clone size: -
V gene: TRBV24-1
CDR3 length: 14
CDR3 protein: CATSDLSGGNEQFF
CDR3 DNA: TGTGCCACCAGTGATTTATCCGGGGGCAATGAGCAGTTCTTC

D gene: TRBD1
J gene: TRBJ1-6
clone size: -
V gene: TRBV7-8
CDR3 length: 14
CDR3 protein: CASSWDRGYSPLHF
CDR3 DNA: TGTGCCAGCAGCTGGGACAGGGGATATTCACCCCTCCACTTT

D gene: TRBD1
J gene: TRBJ1-5
clone size: -
V gene: TRBV28
CDR3 length: 16
CDR3 protein: CASSSTTGIRNQPQHF
CDR3 DNA: TGTGCCAGCAGTTCGACGACAGGGATACGGAATCAGCCCCAGCATTTT

D gene: -
J gene: TRBJ2-3
clone size: -
V gene: TRBV12-3/TRBV12-4
CDR3 length: 13
CDR3 protein: CASTLPPGDTQYF
CDR3 DNA: TGTGCCAGCACCCTACCACCGGGGGATACGCAGTATTTT

D gene: -
J gene: TRBJ1-1
clone size: -
V gene: TRBV2
CDR3 length: 15
CDR3 protein: CASSARKQIQSEAFF
CDR3 DNA: TGTGCCAGCAGTGCCAGGAAGCAAATTCAGAGTGAAGCTTTCTTT

D gene: -
J gene: TRBJ2-7
clone size: -
V gene: TRBV11-3
CDR3 length: 19
CDR3 protein: CASSPGQGGPGGGLDEQYF
CDR3 DNA: TGTGCCAGCAGCCCAGGGCAGGGAGGGCCCGGAGGGGGATTGGACGAGCAGTACTTC

D gene: -
J gene: TRBJ2-3
clone size: few
V gene: TRBV21-1
CDR3 length: 18
CDR3 protein: CASSKPGCGGHNTDTQYF
CDR3 DNA: TGTGCCAGCAGCAAGCCGGGGTGCGGGGGGCATAACACAGATACGCAGTATTTT

D gene: -
J gene: TRBJ1-2
clone size: -
V gene: TRBV12-3/TRBV12-4
CDR3 length: 13
CDR3 protein: CASSLRGSGGYTF
CDR3 DNA: TGTGCCAGCAGTCTCAGGGGAAGCGGAGGCTACACCTTC

D gene: TRBD1
J gene: TRBJ2-1
clone size: -
V gene: TRBV9
CDR3 length: 15
CDR3 protein: CASRGSGGTYNEQFF
CDR3 DNA: TGTGCCAGCAGAGGATCAGGGGGAACCTACAATGAGCAGTTCTTC

D gene: TRBD1
J gene: TRBJ1-1
clone size: once
V gene: TRBV2
CDR3 length: 16
CDR3 protein: CASREPGQEFNTEAFF
CDR3 DNA: TGTGCCAGCAGGGAACCGGGACAGGAGTTTAACACTGAAGCTTTCTTT

D gene: TRBD2
J gene: TRBJ2-7
clone size: -
V gene: TRBV2
CDR3 length: 16
CDR3 protein: CASRGYLAGQHYEQYF
CDR3 DNA: TGTGCCAGCAGGGGATATCTAGCGGGCCAACACTACGAGCAGTACTTC

D gene: -
J gene: TRBJ1-6
clone size: -
V gene: TRBV6-5
CDR3 length: 15
CDR3 protein: CASLRERYHNSPLHF
CDR3 DNA: TGTGCCAGCCTCCGGGAAAGGTACCATAATTCACCCCTCCACTTT

D gene: -
J gene: TRBJ2-3
clone size: -
V gene: TRBV27
CDR3 length: 13
CDR3 protein: CASSLGGTDTQYF
CDR3 DNA: TGTGCCAGCAGTCTCGGGGGAACAGATACGCAGTATTTT

D gene: -
J gene: TRBJ1-1
clone size: -
V gene: TRBV29-1
CDR3 length: 14
CDR3 protein: CSVEDTPPRQAAFF
CDR3 DNA: TGCAGCGTTGAAGATACTCCCCCGCGACAGGCGGCTTTCTTT

D gene: TRBD1
J gene: TRBJ2-5
clone size: -
V gene: TRBV5-1
CDR3 length: 15
CDR3 protein: CASSFLTGDQETQYF
CDR3 DNA: TGCGCCAGCAGCTTCCTTACAGGGGACCAAGAGACCCAGTACTTC

D gene: -
J gene: TRBJ2-7
clone size: -
V gene: TRBV12-3/TRBV12-4
CDR3 length: 13
CDR3 protein: CASSLRQGGEQYF
CDR3 DNA: TGTGCCAGCAGTTTAAGGCAGGGTGGCGAGCAGTACTTC

D gene: -
J gene: TRBJ2-6
clone size: once
V gene: TRBV19
CDR3 length: 17
CDR3 protein: CASQRGTGLPGANVLTF
CDR3 DNA: TGTGCCAGTCAGCGGGGGACAGGGCTACCTGGGGCCAACGTCCTGACTTTC

D gene: TRBD1
J gene: TRBJ2-2
clone size: -
V gene: TRBV5-1
CDR3 length: 16
CDR3 protein: CASSPGGTGYTGELFF
CDR3 DNA: TGCGCCAGCAGCCCAGGAGGGACAGGGTACACCGGGGAGCTGTTTTTT

D gene: -
J gene: TRBJ2-3
clone size: -
V gene: TRBV19
CDR3 length: 20
CDR3 protein: CASSMRTARGGGSTPDTQYF
CDR3 DNA: TGTGCCAGTAGTATGAGGACCGCGAGGGGGGGCGGGAGTACTCCAGATACGCAGTATTTT

D gene: -
J gene: TRBJ1-2
clone size: -
V gene: TRBV6-5
CDR3 length: 15
CDR3 protein: CATLGSKVSNYGYTF
CDR3 DNA: TGTGCCACCCTGGGCAGTAAAGTTTCTAACTATGGCTACACCTTC

D gene: TRBD1
J gene: TRBJ2-1
clone size: -
V gene: TRBV28
CDR3 length: 16
CDR3 protein: CASSPLTGRPYNEQFF
CDR3 DNA: TGTGCCAGCAGTCCGCTGACAGGGCGCCCCTACAATGAGCAGTTCTTC

D gene: -
J gene: TRBJ2-7
clone size: -
V gene: TRBV10-2
CDR3 length: 12
CDR3 protein: CASSQLGYEQYF
CDR3 DNA: TGCGCCAGCAGTCAACTAGGCTACGAGCAGTACTTC